This T cell receptor beta chain was recovered during a study of vaccination and CD4 T cells after COVID-19. The treatment here: approximately nine-day PBMC culture with coronavirus spike peptide pools or control peptides (ViraFEST assay). Upon completion of 10 days of culture, CD4+ T cells were isolated via negative selection. There are 15 residues in the CDR3. Per germline, CDR1 LNHDA and CDR2 SQIVND (reference sequence). Trimming removed 7 bases from V and 5 bases from J, with 20 bases in between. Researchers used the Oncomine TCR Beta short-read assay to sequence DNA from cultured CD4+ T cells. The source of extracted genomic DNA was cultured CD4+ T cells. Via MiXCR, TCRdb re-called the PCR reads, giving one row per CDR3 protein. The sample records about 7,800 distinct CDR3 sequences, roughly 58% being singletons. With regard to this clonotype: Its antigen is as yet unknown.

This sequence joins TRBV19 and TRBJ1-1; possibly TRBD1 for D (6 bases). The source material was CD4+ T cells from blood, cultured in vitro. This clonotype was obtained from a human donor who had recovered from COVID-19. The CDR3, as DNA: TGTGCCAGTAAAACGGTAGGGGGGGTAGGTACTGAAGCTTTCTTT. This encodes CASKTVGGVGTEAFF.